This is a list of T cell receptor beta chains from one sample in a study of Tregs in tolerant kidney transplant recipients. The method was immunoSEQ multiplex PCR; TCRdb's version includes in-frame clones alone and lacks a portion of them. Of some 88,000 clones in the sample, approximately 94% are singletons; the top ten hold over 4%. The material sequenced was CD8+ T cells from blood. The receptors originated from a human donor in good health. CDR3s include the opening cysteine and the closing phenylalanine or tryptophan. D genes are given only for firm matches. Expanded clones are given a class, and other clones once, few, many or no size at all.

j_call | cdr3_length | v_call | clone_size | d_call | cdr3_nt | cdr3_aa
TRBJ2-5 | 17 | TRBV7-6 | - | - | TGTGCCAGCAGCTTACCGTCAGGCAGCGGCTACCAAGAGACCCAGTACTTC | CASSLPSGSGYQETQYF
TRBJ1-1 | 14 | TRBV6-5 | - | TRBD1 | TGTGCCAGCACCCAGACAGGGGAGGGCACTGAAGCTTTCTTT | CASTQTGEGTEAFF
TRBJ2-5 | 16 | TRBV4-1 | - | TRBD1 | TGCGCCAGCAGCCCGCTCGGACAGGGAGGTCGCGAGACCCAGTACTTC | CASSPLGQGGRETQYF
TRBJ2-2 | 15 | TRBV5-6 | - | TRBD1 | TGTGCCAGCAGCCCGGGACAGGGGTTCATCGGGGAGCTGTTTTTT | CASSPGQGFIGELFF
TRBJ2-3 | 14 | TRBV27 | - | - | TGTGCCAGCAGTCTTGTCCCCAGGGTTCATACGCAGTATTTT | CASSLVPRVHTQYF
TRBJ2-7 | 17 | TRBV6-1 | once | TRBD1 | TGTGCCAGCAGTGAATTCCGGGGTGGGACAGAACTGTACGAGCAGTACTTC | CASSEFRGGTELYEQYF
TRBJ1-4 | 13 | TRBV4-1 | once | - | TGCGCCAGCAGCACCCGAACTAATGAAAAACTGTTTTTT | CASSTRTNEKLFF
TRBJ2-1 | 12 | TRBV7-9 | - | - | TGTGCCAGCAGTTGGTCGAAGAATGAGCAGTTCTTC | CASSWSKNEQFF
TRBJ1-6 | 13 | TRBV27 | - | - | TGTGCCAGCAGCACCCTAGGGGATTCACCCCTCCACTTT | CASSTLGDSPLHF
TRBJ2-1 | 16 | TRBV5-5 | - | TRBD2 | TGTGCCAGCAGCTTGGCCTACAGCGGGAGTTACAATGAGCAGTTCTTC | CASSLAYSGSYNEQFF
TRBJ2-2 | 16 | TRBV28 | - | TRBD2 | TGTGCCAGCAGTTGGGGTGCGGGAGGGAACACCGGGGAGCTGTTTTTT | CASSWGAGGNTGELFF
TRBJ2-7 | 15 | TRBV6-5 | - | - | TGTGCCAGCAGTTATGGAAAGGCCAGCTCCTACGAGCAGTACTTC | CASSYGKASSYEQYF
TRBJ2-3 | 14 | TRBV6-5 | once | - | TGTGCCAGCAGTTACATGGGGGCGACAGATACGCAGTATTTT | CASSYMGATDTQYF
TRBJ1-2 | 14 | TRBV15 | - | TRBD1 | TGTGCCACCAGCGACGGACAGGGAATCTATGGCTACACCTTC | CATSDGQGIYGYTF
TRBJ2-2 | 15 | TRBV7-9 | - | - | TGTGCCAGCAGCTTAGGGCAGGGAGACACCGGGGAGCTGTTTTTT | CASSLGQGDTGELFF
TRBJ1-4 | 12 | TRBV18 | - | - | TGTGCCAGCTCACCGGGGGGAGAAAAACTGTTTTTT | CASSPGGEKLFF
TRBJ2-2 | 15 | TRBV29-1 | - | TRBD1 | TGCAGCGTTGGAGGGACAGGGGGTTTCTTCGGGGAGCTGTTTTTT | CSVGGTGGFFGELFF
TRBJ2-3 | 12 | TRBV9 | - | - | TGTGCCAGCAGCGTTGCGGGGGATACGCAGTATTTT | CASSVAGDTQYF
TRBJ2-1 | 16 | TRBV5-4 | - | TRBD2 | TGTGCCAGCAGCTTGGGACTAGCGGGGGTAAACAATGAGCAGTTCTTC | CASSLGLAGVNNEQFF
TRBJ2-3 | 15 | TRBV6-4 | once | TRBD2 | TGTGCCAGCAGGGCCACTAGCGGGAGCCCAGATACGCAGTATTTT | CASRATSGSPDTQYF
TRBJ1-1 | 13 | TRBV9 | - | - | TGTGCCAGCAGCGCATGGGGGGGAACTGAAGCTTTCTTT | CASSAWGGTEAFF
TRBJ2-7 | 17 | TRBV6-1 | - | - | TGTGCCAGCAGTGAAAGCTGGGTCAGCGGGTCACCCTACGAGCAGTACTTC | CASSESWVSGSPYEQYF
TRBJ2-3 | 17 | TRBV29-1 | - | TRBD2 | TGCAGCGTTGAAATCCCCTCTAGCGGGAGTGTGACAGATACGCAGTATTTT | CSVEIPSSGSVTDTQYF
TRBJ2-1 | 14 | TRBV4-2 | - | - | TGTGCCAGCAGCCATACTACTAGGGCCAATGAGCAGTTCTTC | CASSHTTRANEQFF
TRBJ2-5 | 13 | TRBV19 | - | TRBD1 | TGTGCCAGTAGTTCGGACAGGGAAGAGACCCAGTACTTC | CASSSDREETQYF
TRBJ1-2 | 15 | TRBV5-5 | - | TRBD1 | TGTGCCAGCAGCTTCAGGGGGAGCCTGGGCTATGGCTACACCTTC | CASSFRGSLGYGYTF
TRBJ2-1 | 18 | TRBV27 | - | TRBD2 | TGTGCCAGCAGTTTCTTCCCGGCTGCTAGCGGGAACTACAATGAGCAGTTCTTC | CASSFFPAASGNYNEQFF
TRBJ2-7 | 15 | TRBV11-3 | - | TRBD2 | TGTGCCAGCAGCCCGACTAGCGGGACCTCCTACGAGCAGTACTTC | CASSPTSGTSYEQYF
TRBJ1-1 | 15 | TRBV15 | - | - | TGTGCCACCAGCAGACTGACCGTCATGAACACTGAAGCTTTCTTT | CATSRLTVMNTEAFF
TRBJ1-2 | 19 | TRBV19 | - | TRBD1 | TGTGCCAGTAGCCCCTGGGTCGGGACAGGGGGCTTTGGAGGATATGGCTACACCTTC | CASSPWVGTGGFGGYGYTF
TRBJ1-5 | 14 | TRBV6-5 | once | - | TGTGCCAGCAGTTACTCGGTAGGGCAACAGCCCCAGCATTTT | CASSYSVGQQPQHF
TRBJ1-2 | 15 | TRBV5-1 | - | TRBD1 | TGCGCCAGCAGCTTGGAGGACAGGGACAACTATGGCTACACCTTC | CASSLEDRDNYGYTF
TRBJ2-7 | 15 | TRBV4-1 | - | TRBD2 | TGCGCCAGCAGCCAAGAGGGCGGGAGTACCTACGAGCAGTACTTC | CASSQEGGSTYEQYF
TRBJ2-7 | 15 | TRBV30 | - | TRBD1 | TGTGCCTGGAGTGTTGGACAGGCCCCGAGGCACGAGCAGTACTTC | CAWSVGQAPRHEQYF
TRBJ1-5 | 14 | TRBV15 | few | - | TGTGCCACCAGCAGAGATTCAGGGGTTCAGCCCCAGCATTTT | CATSRDSGVQPQHF
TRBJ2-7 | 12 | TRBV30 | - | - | TGTGCCTGGAGTGTCCGGGTCTACGAGCAGTACTTC | CAWSVRVYEQYF
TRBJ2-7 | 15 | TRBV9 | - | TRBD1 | TGTGCCAGCAGCGCCCGACAGGGTTGGGGGTACGAGCAGTACTTC | CASSARQGWGYEQYF
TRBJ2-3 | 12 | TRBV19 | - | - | TGTGCCACTTCCCGGGGCACAGATACGCAGTATTTT | CATSRGTDTQYF
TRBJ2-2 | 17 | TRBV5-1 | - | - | TGCGCCAGCAGCTTGAGGGTGATCGAGGGGAACACCGGGGAGCTGTTTTTT | CASSLRVIEGNTGELFF
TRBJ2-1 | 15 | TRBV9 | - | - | TGTGCCAGCAGCCCCCAGAGGGGGAAGTACAATGAGCAGTTCTTC | CASSPQRGKYNEQFF